These 21 T cell receptor beta chains came from one sample sequenced in a study of STAT3 mutations in large granular lymphocyte leukemia. These receptors' targets are unknown. The study, taken as a whole, reports: In T-cell large granular lymphocyte leukemia, about half of patients showed multiple immunodominant subclonotypes.

The method was immunoSEQ multiplex PCR; TCRdb's version includes in-frame clones alone and lacks a portion of them. The table has about 2,500 clones, around 89% seen once. The sequenced material came from peripheral blood mononuclear cells. These receptors came from a woman in her 70s with T-cell large granular lymphocyte leukemia. Some clones in this sample may be carry-over from other donors' samples.

This chain links TRBV18 with TRBJ1-4, with D unresolved. CDR1 KGHSH and CDR2 LQKENI come from the germline V gene. The CDR3 is 14 residues long. Trimming cost V 3 bases and J 4 bases, with 9 bases left between them. CDR3 in amino acids: CASSPQQNNEKLFF. The DNA of the CDR3 is TGTGCCAGCTCACCCCAACAAAATAATGAAAAACTGTTTTTT.

V gene TRBV20-1 combines with J gene TRBJ2-1; perhaps TRBD2 as D (6 bases). The V gene's germline CDR1 is DFQATT and CDR2 SNEGSKA (reference sequence). This CDR3 comprises 11 residues. Trimming cost V 6 bases and J 6 bases, with 9 bases left between them. The DNA of the CDR3 is TGCAGTGCCTTCGGGGGCAATGAGCAGTTCTTC. This gives the protein CSAFGGNEQFF.

V usage is TRBV5-4 and J usage is TRBJ2-7; 8 positions agree with TRBD2. This CDR3 region has 14 residues. The V gene's germline CDR1 is SGHNT and CDR2 YYREEE (reference sequence). The V segment lost 2 bases and the J segment 2 bases; nucleotides outside the gene matches: 3. CDR3: CASSLGGGPYEQYF. CDR3 DNA sequence: TGTGCCAGCAGCTTAGGCGGGGGGCCCTACGAGCAGTACTTC. Drawing the rest from reference TRBV5-4 and TRBJ2-7, the complete variable domain is ETGVTQSPTHLIKTRGQQVTLRCSSQSGHNTVSWYQQALGQGPQFIFQYYREEENGRGNFPPRFSGLQFPNYSSELNVNALELDDSALYLCASSLGGGPYEQYFGPGTRLTVT.

Only a few counts were recorded for this clone. The genes are TRBV21-1 and TRBJ1-5. TRBV21-1 is classified as a pseudogene. This CDR3 spans 13 amino acids. DNA of the CDR3: TGTGCCAGCAGCCCCGAGGGGTTTCAGCCCCAGCATTTT. Translating it yields CASSPEGFQPQHF.

J is TRBJ1-3 and V is TRBV7-2; D is perhaps TRBD1 (5 bases). The CDR3 is 16 residues long. CDR1 and CDR2 from the germline V gene are SGHTA and FQGNSA. The ends were cut back, 1 base at V and 0 bases at J, with 10 bases in the middle. CDR3 sequence reads: CASSLDSGPSGNTIYF. CDR3 coding DNA: TGTGCCAGCAGCTTAGACTCAGGGCCCTCTGGAAACACCATATATTTT.

CDR3 sequence (DNA): TGTGCCAGCAGCTTAGTGACTAGCGGGGGGGAGACCCAGTACTTC. Its protein product is CASSLVTSGGETQYF. This chain connects TRBV7-2 to TRBJ2-5; 13 bases map to TRBD2. J was trimmed by 5 bases and V by 1 base; bases with no gene match: 1. Germline V CDR1 and CDR2: SGHTA, FQGNSA. The CDR3 is made up of 15 amino acids.

V and J are TRBV18 and TRBJ2-7; the match to TRBD1 covers 9 bases. There are 14 residues in the CDR3. CDR1 is KGHSH and CDR2 is LQKENI in the germline V gene. V was clipped by 2 bases and J by 5 bases; unmatched bases: 4. This chain's CDR3 is CASSPGQGRDEQYF. The CDR3 bases are TGTGCCAGCTCACCAGGACAGGGGAGGGACGAGCAGTACTTC.

The chain couples TRBV5-4 to TRBJ1-3; the D gene is possibly TRBD1 (6 bases). This CDR3 region has 16 residues. The germline V gene has CDR1 SGHNT and CDR2 YYREEE (reference sequence). V was pared by 4 bases and J by 2 bases, with 16 bases between. CDR3 DNA: TGTGCCAGCAGCGTTGGCTCAGGGGCAACTGGAAACACCATATATTTT. Protein sequence: CASSVGSGATGNTIYF.

J is TRBJ1-6 and V is TRBV5-4, with D hard to call. Between the trimmed V and J ends, which lost 1 base and 5 bases, there was a span of 7 bases. This CDR3 is built from 14 residues. Looked up from germline, CDR1 is SGHNT and CDR2 is YYREEE (reference sequence). As DNA, the CDR3 is TGTGCCAGCAGCTTGACCGGGGATAATTCACCCCTCCACTTT. It encodes CASSLTGDNSPLHF.

This clone showed up just a few times. The gene calls are TRBV5-4 and TRBJ2-7; no firm D call. Between the trimmed V and J ends, which lost 4 bases and 3 bases, there was a span of 11 bases. The CDR3 runs 13 residues. CDR1 is SGHNT and CDR2 is YYREEE in the germline V gene (reference sequence). Here the CDR3 DNA reads TGTGCCAGCAGCGCAGATCCGGGCTACGAGCAGTACTTC. Amino acids: CASSADPGYEQYF.

The chain joins TRBV30 to TRBJ2-7; maybe TRBD1 (6 bases). The germline gives CDR1 GTSNPN, CDR2 SVGIG (reference sequence). CDR3 size: 13 residues. Trimming removed 3 bases from V and 6 bases from J, with 15 bases in between. The CDR3, as DNA: TGTGCCTGGAGCGCAGGGGACGGGGTCGAGCAGTACTTC. Translation: CAWSAGDGVEQYF. Drawing the rest from reference TRBV30 and TRBJ2-7, the complete variable domain is SQTIHQWPATLVQPVGSPLSLECTVEGTSNPNLYWYRQAAGRGLQLLFYSVGIGQISSEVPQNLSASRPQDRQFILSSKKLLLSDSGFYLCAWSAGDGVEQYFGPGTRLTVT.

The chain joins TRBV28 to TRBJ2-7; 7 bases match TRBD1. The CDR3 sequence is 13 residues long. J lost 0 bases, V lost 6 bases, and 2 bases had no gene match. Per the germline V gene, CDR1 is MDHEN and CDR2 is SYDVKM. Here the CDR3 reads CASSRDSSYEQYF. Here the CDR3 DNA reads TGTGCCAGCAGCCGGGACAGCTCCTACGAGCAGTACTTC.

The chain links TRBV9 to TRBJ2-7; no definite D call. CDR1 is SGDLS and CDR2 is YYNGEE in the germline V gene. This CDR3 comprises 14 residues. Trimming shortened V by 0 bases and J by 2 bases, and 9 bases separated the two germline ends. The DNA of the CDR3 is TGTGCCAGCAGCGTAGACGTGACAACCTACGAGCAGTACTTC. It yields the protein CASSVDVTTYEQYF.

CDR3 amino acids: CASSLEGTQETQYF. The CDR3 bases are TGCGCCAGCAGCTTGGAAGGGACACAGGAGACCCAGTACTTC. The chain uses TRBV5-1 and TRBJ2-5, with D tentatively TRBD1 (6 bases). The length of the CDR3 is 14 residues. With 0 bases removed from V and 5 bases from J, the gap between germline ends came to 11 bases. CDR1 is SGHRS, CDR2 YFSETQ, per germline. Full variable domain (outside the CDR3, taken from reference TRBV5-1 and TRBJ2-5): KAGVTQTPRYLIKTRGQQVTLSCSPISGHRSVSWYQQTPGQGLQFLFEYFSETQRNKGNFPGRFSGRQFSNSRSEMNVSTLELGDSALYLCASSLEGTQETQYFGPGTRLLVL.

This sequence joins TRBV14 and TRBJ2-3; D possibly corresponds to TRBD2 (6 bases). Trimming took off 4 bases at V and 0 bases at J, with 14 bases between the two ends. This CDR3 comprises 16 residues. Per germline, CDR1 SGHDN and CDR2 FVKESK. CDR3 nucleotide sequence: TGTGCCAGCAGCCCGTTTGGGGGGTTTAGCACAGATACGCAGTATTTT. Protein product: CASSPFGGFSTDTQYF.

This chain joins TRBV4-3 and TRBJ2-1; weak D call: TRBD2 (6 bases). Germline CDR1 is LGHNA and CDR2 is YSLEER. The CDR3 is 17 residues long. V was cut by 1 base and J by 4 bases, with 17 bases left in between. The CDR3 reads CASSQAHSSALYNEQFF. CDR3 nucleotides: TGCGCCAGCAGCCAAGCCCATTCTAGCGCTCTTTACAATGAGCAGTTCTTC.

This chain connects TRBV6-5 to TRBJ1-3; D not resolved. Germline V gene data show CDR1 as MNHEY and CDR2 as SVGAGI. The ends were cut back, 2 bases at V and 4 bases at J, with 6 bases in the middle. The CDR3 loop spans 13 amino acids. CDR3 sequence reads: CASSYRVGNTIYF. CDR3 nucleotides: TGTGCCAGCAGTTACAGGGTCGGAAACACCATATATTTT.

The CDR3 DNA reads as TGTGCCAGCTCCGTGTTGGGGCAGGGGAACTACGAGCAGTACTTC. It yields the protein CASSVLGQGNYEQYF. V and J are TRBV18 and TRBJ2-7; D possibly corresponds to TRBD1 (6 bases). The ends were cut back, 6 bases at V and 3 bases at J, with 18 bases in the middle. The CDR3 runs to 15 residues. From germline, CDR1 is KGHSH and CDR2 LQKENI. The variable domain in full, completed from reference TRBV18 and TRBJ2-7, reads NAGVMQNPRHLVRRRGQEARLRCSPMKGHSHVYWYRQLPEEGLKFMVYLQKENIIDESGMPKERFSAEFPKEGPSILRIQQVVRGDSAAYFCASSVLGQGNYEQYFGPGTRLTVT.

This clone was picked up one time. V is TRBV11-2 and J is TRBJ2-1, with D unclear. The V gene's germline CDR1 is SGHAT and CDR2 FQNNGV. With 1 base removed from V and 4 bases from J, the gap between germline ends came to 8 bases. The CDR3 spans 14 residues. The CDR3: CASSLGAEYNEQFF. The CDR3 region has the DNA TGTGCCAGCAGCTTAGGGGCCGAATACAATGAGCAGTTCTTC. The complete variable domain, with remaining parts taken from reference TRBV11-2 and TRBJ2-1, reads EAGVAQSPRYKIIEKRQSVAFWCNPISGHATLYWYQQILGQGPKLLIQFQNNGVVDDSQLPKDRFSAERLKGVDSTLKIQPAKLEDSAVYLCASSLGAEYNEQFFGPGTRLTVL.

The rearrangement links TRBV30 to TRBJ2-7; 8 bases line up with TRBD1. The CDR3 consists of 13 residues. J was trimmed by 5 bases and V by 5 bases; bases with no gene match: 8. Germline CDR1 reads GTSNPN; CDR2 reads SVGIG (reference sequence). CDR3: CAWGSGQGHEQYF. In DNA, the CDR3 is TGTGCCTGGGGCTCCGGACAGGGTCACGAGCAGTACTTC.

The rearrangement uses TRBV4-3 and TRBJ2-3; the D is unclear. Germline V gene sequence: CDR1 LGHNA, CDR2 YSLEER. V dropped 0 bases and J dropped 1 base, with 14 bases sitting between them. This CDR3 is built from 17 residues. The CDR3 nucleotides read TGCGCCAGCAGCCAAGATATCGGTACTTTTGGCACAGATACGCAGTATTTT. Translated, it gives CASSQDIGTFGTDTQYF.